This T cell receptor (beta chain) was documented in a study of cytotoxic CD8 clonotypes in ibrutinib-treated CLL. Sequencing used immunoSEQ multiplex PCR; TCRdb keeps in-frame clones, though not all of them. This table has tens of thousands of clones, about 86% appearing once. Study-wide results and limits: Baseline clonality exceeded age-matched healthy donors and tracked circulating CD8+ T-cell counts. Progressing patients had sampling times that differed from those of sustained-remission patients.

A few counts support this clone. Its matching antigen is unknown. CDR3 length equals 14 residues. In germline, CDR1 is SQVTM, CDR2 ANQGSEA. The germline V and J ends were trimmed by 5 bases and 6 bases, with 19 bases remaining between them. The specimen was PBMCs, collected before ibrutinib treatment. This chain uses TRBV29-1 with TRBJ1-1, with D possibly matching TRBD1 (6 bases). The origin of this receptor is a human donor with chronic lymphocytic leukemia. The DNA for the CDR3 is TGCAGCGTTCCCGAACAGGGTATGTTCGCTGAAGCTTTCTTT. Translated: CSVPEQGMFAEAFF.